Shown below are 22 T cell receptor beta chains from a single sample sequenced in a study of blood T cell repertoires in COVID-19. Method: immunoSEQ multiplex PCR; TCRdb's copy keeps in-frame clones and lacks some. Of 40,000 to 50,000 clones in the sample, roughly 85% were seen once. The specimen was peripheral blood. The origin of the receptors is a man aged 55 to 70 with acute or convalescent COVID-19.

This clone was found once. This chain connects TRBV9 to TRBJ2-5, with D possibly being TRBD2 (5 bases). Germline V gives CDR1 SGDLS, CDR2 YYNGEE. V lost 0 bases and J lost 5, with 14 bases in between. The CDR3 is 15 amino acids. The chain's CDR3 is CASSVVLNGEETQYF. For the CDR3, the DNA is TGTGCCAGCAGCGTAGTCCTTAACGGGGAGGAGACCCAGTACTTC. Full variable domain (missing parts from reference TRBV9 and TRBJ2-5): DSGVTQTPKHLITATGQRVTLRCSPRSGDLSVYWYQQSLDQGLQFLIQYYNGEERAKGNILERFSAQQFPDLHSELNLSSLELGDSALYFCASSVVLNGEETQYFGPGTRLLVL.

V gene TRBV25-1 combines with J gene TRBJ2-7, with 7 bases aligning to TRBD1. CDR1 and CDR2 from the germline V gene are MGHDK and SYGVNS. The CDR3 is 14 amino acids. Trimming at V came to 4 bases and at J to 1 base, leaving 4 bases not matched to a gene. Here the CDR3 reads CASSGLQGSYEQYF. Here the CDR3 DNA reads TGTGCCAGCAGTGGATTACAGGGGTCCTACGAGCAGTACTTC.

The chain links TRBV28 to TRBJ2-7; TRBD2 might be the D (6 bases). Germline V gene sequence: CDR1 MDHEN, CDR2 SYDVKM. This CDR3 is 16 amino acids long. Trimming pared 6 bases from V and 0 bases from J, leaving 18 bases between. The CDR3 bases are TGTGCCAGCAGGAACCGGGACTCCAGGAGCTCCTACGAGCAGTACTTC. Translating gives CASRNRDSRSSYEQYF.

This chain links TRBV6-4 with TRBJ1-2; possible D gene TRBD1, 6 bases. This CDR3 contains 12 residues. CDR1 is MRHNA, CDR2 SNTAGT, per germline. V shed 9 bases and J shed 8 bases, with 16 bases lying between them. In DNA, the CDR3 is TGTGCCAGGGGGCAGGGGTGTCAGGGCTACACCTTC. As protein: CARGQGCQGYTF.

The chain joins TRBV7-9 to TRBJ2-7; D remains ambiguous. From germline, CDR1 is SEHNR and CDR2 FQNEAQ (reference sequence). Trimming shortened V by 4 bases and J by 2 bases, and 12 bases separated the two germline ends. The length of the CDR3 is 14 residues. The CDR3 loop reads CASSSSPSTYEQYF. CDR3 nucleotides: TGTGCCAGCAGCTCCTCCCCCAGTACCTACGAGCAGTACTTC.

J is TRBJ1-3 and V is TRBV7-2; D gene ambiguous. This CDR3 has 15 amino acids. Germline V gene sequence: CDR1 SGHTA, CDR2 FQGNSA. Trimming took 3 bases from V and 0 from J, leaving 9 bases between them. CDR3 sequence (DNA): TGTGCCAGCAGCTTCGGGGTCAGCTCTGGAAACACCATATATTTT. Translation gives CASSFGVSSGNTIYF.

The CDR3 nucleotides read TGCGCCAGCAGCCAAGTCGGCGGAGCAACTAATGAAAAACTGTTTTTT. It codes for CASSQVGGATNEKLFF. The rearrangement links TRBV4-3 to TRBJ1-4; no firm D call. Trimming took 1 base from V and 0 from J, leaving 9 bases between them. The germline V gene has CDR1 LGHNA and CDR2 YSLEER. The CDR3 spans 16 residues.

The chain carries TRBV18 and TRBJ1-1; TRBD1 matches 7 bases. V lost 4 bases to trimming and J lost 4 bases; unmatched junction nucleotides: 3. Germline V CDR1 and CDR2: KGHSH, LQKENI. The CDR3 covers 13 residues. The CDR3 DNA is TGTGCCAGCTCACAGGGGGCTAGCACTGAAGCTTTCTTT. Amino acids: CASSQGASTEAFF. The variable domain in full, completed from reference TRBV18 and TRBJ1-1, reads NAGVMQNPRHLVRRRGQEARLRCSPMKGHSHVYWYRQLPEEGLKFMVYLQKENIIDESGMPKERFSAEFPKEGPSILRIQQVVRGDSAAYFCASSQGASTEAFFGQGTRLTVV.

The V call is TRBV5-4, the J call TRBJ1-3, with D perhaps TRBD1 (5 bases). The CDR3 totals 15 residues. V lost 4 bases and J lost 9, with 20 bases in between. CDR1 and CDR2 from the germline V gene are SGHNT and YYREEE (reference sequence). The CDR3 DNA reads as TGTGCCAGCAGCGCTACCCAAAGGGGTCAGGGCACCATATATTTT. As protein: CASSATQRGQGTIYF.

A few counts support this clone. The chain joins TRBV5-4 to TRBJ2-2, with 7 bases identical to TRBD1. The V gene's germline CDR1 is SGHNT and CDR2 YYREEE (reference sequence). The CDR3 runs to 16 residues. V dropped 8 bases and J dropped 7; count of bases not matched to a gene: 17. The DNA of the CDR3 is TGTGCCAGTGCGGCTTCAAGGGGGCGAGGGATCGGGGAGCTGTTTTTT. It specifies CASAASRGRGIGELFF. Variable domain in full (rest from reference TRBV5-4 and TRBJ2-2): ETGVTQSPTHLIKTRGQQVTLRCSSQSGHNTVSWYQQALGQGPQFIFQYYREEENGRGNFPPRFSGLQFPNYSSELNVNALELDDSALYLCASAASRGRGIGELFFGEGSRLTVL.

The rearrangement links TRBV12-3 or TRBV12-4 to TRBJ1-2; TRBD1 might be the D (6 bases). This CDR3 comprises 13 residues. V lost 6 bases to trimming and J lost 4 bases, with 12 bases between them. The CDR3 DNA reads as TGTGCCAGCAGCACGGACAGCGTCTATGGCTACACCTTC. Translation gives CASSTDSVYGYTF.

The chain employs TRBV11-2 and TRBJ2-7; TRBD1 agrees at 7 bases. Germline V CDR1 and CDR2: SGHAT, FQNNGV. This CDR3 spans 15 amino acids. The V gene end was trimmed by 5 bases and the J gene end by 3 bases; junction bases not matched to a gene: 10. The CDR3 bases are TGTGCCAGCAGCACCCGGGACAGTAACATCTACGAGCAGTACTTC. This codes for CASSTRDSNIYEQYF.

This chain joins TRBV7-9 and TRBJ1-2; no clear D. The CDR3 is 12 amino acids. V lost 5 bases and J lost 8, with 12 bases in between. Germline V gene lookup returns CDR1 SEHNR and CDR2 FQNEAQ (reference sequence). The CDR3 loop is CASSNGPGGYTF. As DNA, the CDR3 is TGTGCCAGCAGCAACGGCCCAGGCGGCTACACCTTC.

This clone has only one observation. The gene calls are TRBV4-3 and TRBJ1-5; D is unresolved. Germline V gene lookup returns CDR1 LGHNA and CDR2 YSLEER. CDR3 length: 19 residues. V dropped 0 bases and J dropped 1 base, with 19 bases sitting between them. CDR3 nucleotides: TGCGCCAGCAGCCAAGATTGGCAGGCCCTGGATTTGAGCAATCAGCCCCAGCATTTT. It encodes CASSQDWQALDLSNQPQHF.

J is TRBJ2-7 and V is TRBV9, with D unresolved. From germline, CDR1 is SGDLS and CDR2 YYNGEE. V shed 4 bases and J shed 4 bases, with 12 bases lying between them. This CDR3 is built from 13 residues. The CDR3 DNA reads TGTGCCAGCAGCCCTGGTGGAGATTACGAGCAGTACTTC. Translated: CASSPGGDYEQYF.

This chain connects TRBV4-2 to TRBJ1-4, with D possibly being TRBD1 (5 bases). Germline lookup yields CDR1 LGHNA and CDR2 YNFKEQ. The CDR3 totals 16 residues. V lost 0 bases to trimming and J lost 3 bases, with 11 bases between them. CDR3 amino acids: CASSQEPTVANEKLFF. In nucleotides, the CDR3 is TGTGCCAGCAGCCAAGAACCGACAGTGGCTAATGAAAAACTGTTTTTT.

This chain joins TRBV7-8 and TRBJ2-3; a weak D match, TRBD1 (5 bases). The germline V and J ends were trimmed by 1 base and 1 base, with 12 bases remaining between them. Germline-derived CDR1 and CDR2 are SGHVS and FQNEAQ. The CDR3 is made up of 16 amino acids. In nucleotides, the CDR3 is TGTGCCAGCAGCTTAGGGGCAGGGCACGGCACAGATACGCAGTATTTT. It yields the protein CASSLGAGHGTDTQYF. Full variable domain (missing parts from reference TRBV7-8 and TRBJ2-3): GAGVSQSPRYKVAKRGQDVALRCDPISGHVSLFWYQQALGQGPEFLTYFQNEAQLDKSGLPSDRFFAERPEGSVSTLKIQRTQQEDSAVYLCASSLGAGHGTDTQYFGPGTRLTVL.

This CDR3 reads CASSLGTVSGNTIYF. Written as DNA, the CDR3 is TGTGCCAGCAGCTTGGGGACAGTCTCTGGAAACACCATATATTTT. The rearrangement links TRBV5-6 to TRBJ1-3; D is possibly TRBD1 (6 bases). This CDR3 comprises 15 residues. CDR1 is SGHDT, CDR2 YYEEEE, per germline. V was trimmed by 0 bases and J by 0 bases, leaving 7 bases between them. The full variable domain, with the rest looked up from reference TRBV5-6 and TRBJ1-3, is DAGVTQSPTHLIKTRGQQVTLRCSPKSGHDTVSWYQQALGQGPQFIFQYYEEEERQRGNFPDRFSGHQFPNYSSELNVNALLLGDSALYLCASSLGTVSGNTIYFGEGSWLTVV.

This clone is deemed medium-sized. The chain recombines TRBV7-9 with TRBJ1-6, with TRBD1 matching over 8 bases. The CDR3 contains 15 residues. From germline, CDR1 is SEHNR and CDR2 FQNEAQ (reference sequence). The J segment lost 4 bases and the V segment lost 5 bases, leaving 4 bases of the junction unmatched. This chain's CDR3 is CASSGRDRYNSPLHF. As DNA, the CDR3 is TGTGCCAGCAGCGGAAGGGACAGGTATAATTCACCCCTCCACTTT. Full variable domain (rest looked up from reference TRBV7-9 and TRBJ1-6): DTGVSQNPRHKITKRGQNVTFRCDPISEHNRLYWYRQTLGQGPEFLTYFQNEAQLEKSRLLSDRFSAERPKGSFSTLEIQRTEQGDSAMYLCASSGRDRYNSPLHFGNGTRLTVT.

The CDR3 loop is CASREPGTGAEETQYF. DNA of the CDR3: TGTGCCAGCAGAGAGCCCGGGACAGGGGCAGAAGAGACCCAGTACTTC. This chain uses TRBV2 with TRBJ2-5; 10 nucleotides match TRBD1. This CDR3 has 16 residues. Trimming cost V 6 bases and J 3 bases; bases outside gene matches: 10. Germline V gene data show CDR1 as SNHLY and CDR2 as FYNNEI.

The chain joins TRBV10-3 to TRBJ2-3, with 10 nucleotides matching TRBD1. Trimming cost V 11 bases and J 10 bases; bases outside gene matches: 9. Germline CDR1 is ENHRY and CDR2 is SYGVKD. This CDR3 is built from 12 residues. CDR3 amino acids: CASGTGDHAQYF. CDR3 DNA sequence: TGTGCCTCGGGGACAGGGGACCATGCGCAGTATTTT.

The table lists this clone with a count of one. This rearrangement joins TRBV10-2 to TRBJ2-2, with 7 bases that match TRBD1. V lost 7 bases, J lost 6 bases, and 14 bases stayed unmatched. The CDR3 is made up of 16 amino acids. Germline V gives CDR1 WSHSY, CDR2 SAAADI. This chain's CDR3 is CASIWEGGAFPGELFF. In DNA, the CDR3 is TGCGCCAGCATATGGGAAGGGGGCGCGTTCCCCGGGGAGCTGTTTTTT.